Listed below are T cell receptor beta chains from one sample, sequenced in a study of blood T cells in healthy people across ages. Each CDR3 protein is one row after TCRdb ran MiXCR on the 5' RACE reads. Of more than 1,400,000 distinct CDR3 sequences in the sample, around 42% were seen once. Sequenced: blood. These TCRs come from a young woman in good health. The CDR3 runs from the conserved cysteine through the conserved F or W. Each record gives: J gene, V gene, D gene, clone size, CDR3 protein, CDR3 DNA. D genes are given only for firm matches. Only part of the rows carry a size: once, few, many, or a class if the clone is expanded.

j_gene: TRBJ1-1
v_gene: TRBV12-3/TRBV12-4
d_gene: NA
abundance: NA
CDR3aa: CASSRITENTEAFF
CDR3nt: TGTGCCAGCAGTCGCATAACTGAGAACACTGAAGCTTTCTTT

j_gene: TRBJ2-1
v_gene: TRBV5-1
d_gene: NA
abundance: few
CDR3aa: CASSPSVGATNEQFF
CDR3nt: TGCGCCAGCAGCCCTAGTGTGGGGGCGACGAATGAGCAGTTCTTC

j_gene: TRBJ1-2
v_gene: TRBV7-2
d_gene: NA
abundance: NA
CDR3aa: CASSFGLLTYGYTF
CDR3nt: TGTGCCAGCAGCTTCGGGCTACTTACCTATGGCTACACCTTC

j_gene: TRBJ2-7
v_gene: TRBV21-1
d_gene: NA
abundance: few
CDR3aa: CASSKVGGRGYEQYF
CDR3nt: TGTGCCAGCAGCAAAGTTGGAGGCAGGGGCTACGAGCAGTACTTC

j_gene: TRBJ2-7
v_gene: TRBV7-9
d_gene: NA
abundance: few
CDR3aa: CASSLVGRVSSSYEQYF
CDR3nt: TGTGCCAGCAGCTTAGTAGGAAGGGTGTCCTCCTCCTACGAGCAGTACTTC

j_gene: TRBJ2-1
v_gene: TRBV5-1
d_gene: NA
abundance: NA
CDR3aa: CASVLGGKQFF
CDR3nt: TGCGCCAGCGTCCTAGGGGGAAAGCAGTTCTTC

j_gene: TRBJ2-3
v_gene: TRBV9
d_gene: TRBD2
abundance: NA
CDR3aa: CASSSGTSGTNTQYF
CDR3nt: TGTGCCAGCAGCTCTGGGACTAGCGGGACGAATACGCAGTATTTT

j_gene: TRBJ2-1
v_gene: TRBV2
d_gene: TRBD2
abundance: NA
CDR3aa: CASSEVWLAGGEGQFF
CDR3nt: TGTGCCAGCAGTGAAGTTTGGCTAGCGGGAGGGGAAGGGCAGTTCTTC

j_gene: TRBJ2-7
v_gene: TRBV7-2
d_gene: NA
abundance: NA
CDR3aa: CASSRTVPNSYEQYF
CDR3nt: TGTGCCAGCAGCCGGACAGTGCCGAACTCCTACGAGCAGTACTTC

j_gene: TRBJ2-3
v_gene: TRBV29-1
d_gene: TRBD2
abundance: NA
CDR3aa: CSVPRGVAGGTDTQYF
CDR3nt: TGCAGCGTTCCCCGAGGGGTAGCGGGGGGCACAGATACGCAGTATTTT

j_gene: TRBJ1-5
v_gene: TRBV5-5
d_gene: NA
abundance: NA
CDR3aa: CASSVDTDQPQHF
CDR3nt: TGTGCCAGCAGCGTGGACACCGACCAGCCCCAGCATTTT

j_gene: TRBJ2-1
v_gene: TRBV24-1
d_gene: TRBD1
abundance: few
CDR3aa: CATSDLGTDNEQFF
CDR3nt: TGTGCCACCAGTGACCTGGGGACAGACAATGAGCAGTTCTTC

j_gene: TRBJ1-2
v_gene: TRBV15
d_gene: NA
abundance: NA
CDR3aa: CATSRDFEGSYGYTF
CDR3nt: TGTGCCACCAGCAGAGATTTCGAGGGATCCTATGGCTACACCTTC

j_gene: TRBJ2-1
v_gene: TRBV5-1
d_gene: TRBD1
abundance: few
CDR3aa: CASSLYRQGAKSNEQFF
CDR3nt: TGCGCCAGCAGCTTGTATCGACAGGGGGCGAAGTCCAATGAGCAGTTCTTC

j_gene: TRBJ2-7
v_gene: TRBV6-1
d_gene: TRBD2
abundance: few
CDR3aa: CASSDGGLAGDNYEQYF
CDR3nt: TGTGCCAGCAGCGACGGTGGACTAGCGGGAGATAACTACGAGCAGTACTTC

j_gene: TRBJ2-1
v_gene: TRBV5-1
d_gene: TRBD2
abundance: NA
CDR3aa: CVSSLEGLAGVDEQFF
CDR3nt: TGTGTCAGCAGCTTGGAAGGACTAGCGGGAGTTGATGAGCAGTTCTTC

j_gene: TRBJ1-2
v_gene: TRBV28
d_gene: NA
abundance: few
CDR3aa: CASSLMAGYTF
CDR3nt: TGTGCCAGCAGTTTAATGGCTGGCTACACCTTC

j_gene: TRBJ1-1
v_gene: TRBV4-1
d_gene: NA
abundance: NA
CDR3aa: CASSHRRGTEAFF
CDR3nt: TGCGCCAGCAGCCACAGGCGGGGCACTGAAGCTTTCTTT

j_gene: TRBJ1-1
v_gene: TRBV28
d_gene: NA
abundance: NA
CDR3aa: CASRQTPSEAFF
CDR3nt: TGTGCCAGCCGCCAGACACCGTCTGAAGCTTTCTTT

j_gene: TRBJ2-3
v_gene: TRBV7-2
d_gene: NA
abundance: NA
CDR3aa: CASSQAGWGLDTQYF
CDR3nt: TGTGCCAGCAGCCAGGCGGGGTGGGGTTTGGATACGCAGTATTTT

j_gene: TRBJ2-7
v_gene: TRBV6-2/TRBV6-3
d_gene: TRBD2
abundance: NA
CDR3aa: CASSYLTSGNYEQYF
CDR3nt: TGTGCCAGCAGCTATCTGACTAGCGGGAACTACGAGCAGTACTTC

j_gene: TRBJ1-2
v_gene: TRBV20-1
d_gene: NA
abundance: few
CDR3aa: CSALLAASNYGYTF
CDR3nt: TGCAGTGCTCTCCTGGCGGCCTCCAACTATGGCTACACCTTC

j_gene: TRBJ2-7
v_gene: TRBV27
d_gene: TRBD2
abundance: NA
CDR3aa: CASSSHTLLAGHSYEQYF
CDR3nt: TGTGCCAGCAGTTCCCATACCCTACTAGCGGGGCATAGCTACGAGCAGTACTTC

j_gene: TRBJ1-5
v_gene: TRBV28
d_gene: NA
abundance: NA
CDR3aa: CASSFVGGNQPQHF
CDR3nt: TGTGCCAGCAGTTTTGTGGGTGGCAATCAGCCCCAGCATTTT

j_gene: TRBJ2-5
v_gene: TRBV20-1
d_gene: NA
abundance: few
CDR3aa: CSAPRVRDQETQYF
CDR3nt: TGCAGTGCCCCCCGAGTTCGGGATCAAGAGACCCAGTACTTC

j_gene: TRBJ2-7
v_gene: TRBV6-5
d_gene: NA
abundance: NA
CDR3aa: CASSYADAGAGHEQYF
CDR3nt: TGTGCCAGCAGTTACGCCGACGCGGGGGCTGGCCACGAGCAGTACTTC

j_gene: TRBJ2-5
v_gene: TRBV5-1
d_gene: TRBD2
abundance: few
CDR3aa: CASSRTGTSVETQYF
CDR3nt: TGCGCCAGCAGCCGGACCGGGACTAGCGTGGAGACCCAGTACTTC

j_gene: TRBJ2-1
v_gene: TRBV20-1
d_gene: TRBD1
abundance: NA
CDR3aa: CSAKLPGQGFGEQFF
CDR3nt: TGCAGTGCTAAACTTCCGGGACAGGGTTTTGGTGAGCAGTTCTTC

j_gene: TRBJ2-1
v_gene: TRBV20-1
d_gene: TRBD2
abundance: NA
CDR3aa: CSAQLPVSGSEYNEQFF
CDR3nt: TGCAGTGCTCAACTCCCAGTTAGCGGGAGCGAATACAATGAGCAGTTCTTC

j_gene: TRBJ1-4
v_gene: TRBV12-3/TRBV12-4
d_gene: TRBD1
abundance: few
CDR3aa: CASGRTGGDEKLFF
CDR3nt: TGTGCCAGCGGCCGGACAGGGGGCGATGAAAAACTGTTTTTT

j_gene: TRBJ2-1
v_gene: TRBV2
d_gene: TRBD2
abundance: many
CDR3aa: CASSPSGSGYNEQFF
CDR3nt: TGTGCCAGCAGTCCTAGCGGGAGCGGCTACAATGAGCAGTTCTTC

j_gene: TRBJ2-3
v_gene: TRBV7-3
d_gene: TRBD2
abundance: NA
CDR3aa: CASSASGGAEDTQYF
CDR3nt: TGTGCCAGCAGCGCAAGCGGGGGGGCCGAAGATACGCAGTATTTT

j_gene: TRBJ2-7
v_gene: TRBV6-1
d_gene: NA
abundance: few
CDR3aa: CASSYLDSSYEQYF
CDR3nt: TGTGCCAGCAGTTATTTAGACAGCTCCTACGAGCAGTACTTC

j_gene: TRBJ2-1
v_gene: TRBV3-1
d_gene: TRBD2
abundance: once
CDR3aa: CASSQRSGRHEQFF
CDR3nt: TGTGCCAGCAGCCAAAGGAGCGGGAGGCATGAGCAGTTCTTC

j_gene: TRBJ2-2
v_gene: TRBV9
d_gene: TRBD2
abundance: NA
CDR3aa: CASSPSRGRTGELFF
CDR3nt: TGTGCCAGCAGCCCCTCCCGCGGGAGGACCGGGGAGCTGTTTTTT

j_gene: TRBJ1-1
v_gene: TRBV9
d_gene: NA
abundance: NA
CDR3aa: CASSVAPLNTEAFF
CDR3nt: TGTGCCAGCAGCGTGGCCCCCCTGAACACTGAAGCTTTCTTT

j_gene: TRBJ2-7
v_gene: TRBV12-3/TRBV12-4
d_gene: TRBD1
abundance: NA
CDR3aa: CASSTGGGEYF
CDR3nt: TGTGCCAGCAGTACAGGGGGTGGGGAGTACTTC

j_gene: TRBJ2-2
v_gene: TRBV4-1
d_gene: TRBD2
abundance: NA
CDR3aa: CASSQGPGRGYNTGELFF
CDR3nt: TGCGCCAGCAGCCAAGGTCCCGGGCGGGGGTATAACACCGGGGAGCTGTTTTTT

j_gene: TRBJ2-2
v_gene: TRBV5-1
d_gene: TRBD2
abundance: NA
CDR3aa: CASSQAGETTGELFF
CDR3nt: TGCGCCAGCAGCCAAGCGGGGGAAACCACCGGGGAGCTGTTTTTT

j_gene: TRBJ1-1
v_gene: TRBV6-1
d_gene: NA
abundance: once
CDR3aa: CASESRSKIGWDTEAFF
CDR3nt: TGTGCCAGCGAGAGCAGGAGTAAAATCGGGTGGGACACTGAAGCTTTCTTT

j_gene: TRBJ2-1
v_gene: TRBV6-1
d_gene: NA
abundance: NA
CDR3aa: CASSESFMIHNEQFF
CDR3nt: TGTGCCAGCAGTGAATCTTTCATGATCCACAATGAGCAGTTCTTC

j_gene: TRBJ1-4
v_gene: TRBV6-6
d_gene: NA
abundance: NA
CDR3aa: CASSPSGGEKLFF
CDR3nt: TGTGCCAGCAGCCCAAGTGGGGGGGAAAAACTGTTTTTT

j_gene: TRBJ2-7
v_gene: TRBV6-6
d_gene: TRBD2
abundance: NA
CDR3aa: CACQTSGAYEQYF
CDR3nt: TGTGCCTGCCAGACTAGCGGGGCCTACGAGCAGTACTTC

j_gene: TRBJ2-7
v_gene: TRBV10-1
d_gene: NA
abundance: many
CDR3aa: CASSEQSYEQYF
CDR3nt: TGCGCCAGCAGTGAACAGAGCTACGAGCAGTACTTC

j_gene: TRBJ2-5
v_gene: TRBV5-1
d_gene: TRBD2
abundance: few
CDR3aa: CASSLGGLAGSSETQYF
CDR3nt: TGCGCCAGCAGCTTGGGGGGACTAGCGGGTTCCAGCGAGACCCAGTACTTC

j_gene: TRBJ1-2
v_gene: TRBV5-1
d_gene: TRBD1
abundance: NA
CDR3aa: CASSLGQGAANYGYTF
CDR3nt: TGCGCCAGCAGCTTGGGACAGGGCGCCGCTAACTATGGCTACACCTTC

j_gene: TRBJ2-1
v_gene: TRBV4-1
d_gene: NA
abundance: NA
CDR3aa: CASSQPSERINEQFF
CDR3nt: TGCGCCAGCAGCCAACCTTCTGAGCGTATAAATGAGCAGTTCTTC

j_gene: TRBJ2-7
v_gene: TRBV3-1
d_gene: NA
abundance: few
CDR3aa: CASSQTDRREQYF
CDR3nt: TGTGCCAGCAGCCAAACGGACCGAAGGGAGCAGTACTTC

j_gene: TRBJ2-3
v_gene: TRBV5-5
d_gene: NA
abundance: few
CDR3aa: CASSLPVSTTDTQYF
CDR3nt: TGTGCCAGCAGCTTGCCGGTATCAACCACAGATACGCAGTATTTT

j_gene: TRBJ2-3
v_gene: TRBV6-1
d_gene: NA
abundance: NA
CDR3aa: CASIPGLVDTQYF
CDR3nt: TGTGCCAGCATCCCTGGACTGGTGGATACGCAGTATTTT

j_gene: TRBJ2-5
v_gene: TRBV2
d_gene: TRBD2
abundance: once
CDR3aa: CASSGGLAGREETQYF
CDR3nt: TGTGCCAGCAGTGGAGGACTAGCGGGTCGGGAAGAGACCCAGTACTTC

j_gene: TRBJ1-2
v_gene: TRBV7-2
d_gene: NA
abundance: few
CDR3aa: CASSLRQAPYGYTF
CDR3nt: TGTGCCAGCAGCTTAAGACAGGCCCCCTATGGCTACACCTTC

j_gene: TRBJ1-1
v_gene: TRBV5-1
d_gene: TRBD1
abundance: NA
CDR3aa: CASSNTGTANTEAFF
CDR3nt: TGCGCCAGCAGCAATACCGGGACAGCTAACACTGAAGCTTTCTTT

j_gene: TRBJ1-2
v_gene: TRBV3-1
d_gene: NA
abundance: few
CDR3aa: CASSQDWTGGPEGDGYTF
CDR3nt: TGTGCCAGCAGCCAGGACTGGACCGGAGGCCCCGAAGGGGATGGCTACACCTTC

j_gene: TRBJ2-7
v_gene: TRBV20-1
d_gene: NA
abundance: NA
CDR3aa: CSARGQADEQYF
CDR3nt: TGCAGTGCTAGAGGTCAGGCGGACGAGCAGTACTTC